Listed here is a single T cell receptor (beta chain). Cells designated naive CD8 were CD45RO-negative and were positively selected for CCR7, with terminally differentiated effector memory CD45RA+ cells excluded. The sample comes from a study of shared clonotypes between healthy human individuals. About the study: Donor composition was two women and three men, aged 18 to 49.

Some clones are missing from TCRdb's copy, which holds only in-frame ones; the method was immunoSEQ multiplex PCR. The table lists hundreds of thousands of clones, around 96% of them singletons. Material: naive CD8+ T cells sorted from blood. The TCR comes from a man younger than 40 in good health.

CDR3 nucleotides: TGCGCCAGCAGCCAAGCCGTGTACTTGGGGGAGGGCTATGGCTACACCTTC. Translated, it gives CASSQAVYLGEGYGYTF. This chain uses TRBV4-1 with TRBJ1-2, with a weak D call TRBD1 (5 bases). Germline V gene sequence: CDR1 MGHRA, CDR2 YSYEKL. The CDR3 is made up of 17 amino acids. V was shortened by 1 base and J by 4 bases, with 19 bases between the two germline ends.